This is a list of T cell receptor beta chains from one sample in a study of T cells in Graves' hyperthyroidism and ophthalmopathy. TCRdb re-derived calls from the multiplex PCR reads in MiXCR, one entry per CDR3 protein. The data hold hundreds of thousands of distinct CDR3 sequences, with 12% to 15% observed a single time. The sequenced sample consisted of blood. The receptors were gathered from a woman aged 18-29 years with Graves' hyperthyroidism. CDR3s include the opening cysteine and the closing phenylalanine or tryptophan. Each record gives: CDR3 protein, CDR3 DNA, V gene, D gene, J gene, clone size. A D gene is named only where the DNA matches it firmly. The size field is filled for only some rows; it gives once, few, many or a size class.

CDR3aa: CASSLTEGGEQYF; CDR3nt: TGTGCCAGCAGCTTAACGGAGGGAGGTGAGCAGTACTTC; v_gene: TRBV7-9; d_gene: -; j_gene: TRBJ2-7; abundance: many
CDR3aa: CASSLTGSGTGADTQYF; CDR3nt: TGTGCCAGCAGCTTAACGGGTAGCGGGACCGGGGCAGATACGCAGTATTTT; v_gene: TRBV11-2; d_gene: TRBD2; j_gene: TRBJ2-3; abundance: -
CDR3aa: CSAHPGQGLNQPQHF; CDR3nt: TGCAGTGCTCATCCTGGACAGGGTCTTAATCAGCCCCAGCATTTT; v_gene: TRBV20-1; d_gene: TRBD1; j_gene: TRBJ1-5; abundance: many
CDR3aa: CASSVATSGVPGELFF; CDR3nt: TGTGCCAGCAGCGTCGCGACTAGCGGGGTCCCCGGGGAGCTGTTTTTT; v_gene: TRBV9; d_gene: TRBD2; j_gene: TRBJ2-2; abundance: -
CDR3aa: CAWNGQTNTEAFF; CDR3nt: TGTGCCTGGAACGGACAGACGAACACTGAAGCTTTCTTT; v_gene: TRBV30; d_gene: -; j_gene: TRBJ1-1; abundance: many
CDR3aa: CATGRYEQYF; CDR3nt: TGTGCCACTGGTCGGTACGAGCAGTACTTC; v_gene: TRBV6-1; d_gene: -; j_gene: TRBJ2-7; abundance: many
CDR3aa: CATKTGGDEKLFF; CDR3nt: TGTGCCACCAAGACAGGGGGGGATGAAAAACTGTTTTTT; v_gene: TRBV27; d_gene: TRBD1; j_gene: TRBJ1-4; abundance: once
CDR3aa: CASSVGLNTYSGNTIYF; CDR3nt: TGTGCCAGCAGCGTAGGACTCAACACATACTCTGGAAACACCATATATTTT; v_gene: TRBV9; d_gene: -; j_gene: TRBJ1-3; abundance: few
CDR3aa: CASSQVGSGQFF; CDR3nt: TGTGCCAGCAGCCAAGTTGGTAGCGGCCAGTTCTTC; v_gene: TRBV3-1; d_gene: -; j_gene: TRBJ2-1; abundance: many
CDR3aa: CAWSVGGTTNEKLFF; CDR3nt: TGTGCCTGGAGTGTAGGGGGAACAACTAATGAAAAACTGTTTTTT; v_gene: TRBV30; d_gene: -; j_gene: TRBJ1-4; abundance: many
CDR3aa: CSARVDLLNTEAFF; CDR3nt: TGCAGTGCTAGGGTCGACCTCTTGAACACTGAAGCTTTCTTT; v_gene: TRBV20-1; d_gene: -; j_gene: TRBJ1-1; abundance: many
CDR3aa: CASREGEKLFF; CDR3nt: TGCGCCAGCAGGGAGGGTGAAAAACTGTTTTTT; v_gene: TRBV4-1; d_gene: -; j_gene: TRBJ1-4; abundance: few
CDR3aa: CASSLQGAVDTEAFF; CDR3nt: TGTGCCAGCAGCTTGCAGGGGGCGGTCGACACTGAAGCTTTCTTT; v_gene: TRBV7-2; d_gene: TRBD1; j_gene: TRBJ1-1; abundance: few
CDR3aa: CASSQGGSQYQETQYF; CDR3nt: TGTGCCAGCAGTCAGGGGGGTAGCCAGTACCAAGAGACCCAGTACTTC; v_gene: TRBV6-1; d_gene: -; j_gene: TRBJ2-5; abundance: -
CDR3aa: CASRASTGHYGYTF; CDR3nt: TGTGCCAGCCGGGCCTCGACAGGGCACTATGGCTACACCTTC; v_gene: TRBV6-1; d_gene: TRBD1; j_gene: TRBJ1-2; abundance: few
CDR3aa: CAWSAAGTGNYGYTF; CDR3nt: TGTGCCTGGAGCGCCGCCGGGACAGGGAACTATGGCTACACCTTC; v_gene: TRBV30; d_gene: TRBD1; j_gene: TRBJ1-2; abundance: many
CDR3aa: CASSPEGGSGTFSGANVLTF; CDR3nt: TGCGCCAGCAGCCCGGAAGGTGGTAGCGGGACGTTCTCTGGGGCCAACGTCCTGACTTTC; v_gene: TRBV5-1; d_gene: TRBD2; j_gene: TRBJ2-6; abundance: few
CDR3aa: CSARPAGVDTQYF; CDR3nt: TGCAGTGCTCGTCCAGCGGGAGTAGATACGCAGTATTTT; v_gene: TRBV20-1; d_gene: TRBD2; j_gene: TRBJ2-3; abundance: many
CDR3aa: CASSFPGGTGGGKLFF; CDR3nt: TGTGCCAGCAGCTTCCCGGGGGGGACAGGGGGCGGAAAACTGTTTTTT; v_gene: TRBV5-5; d_gene: TRBD1; j_gene: TRBJ1-4; abundance: few
CDR3aa: CASSILAGGPDTGELFF; CDR3nt: TGTGCCAGCAGCATCCTAGCGGGAGGGCCCGACACCGGGGAGCTGTTTTTT; v_gene: TRBV7-3; d_gene: TRBD2; j_gene: TRBJ2-2; abundance: -
CDR3aa: CASSLSGRPYNEQFF; CDR3nt: TGTGCCAGCAGCTTAAGCGGGAGGCCCTACAATGAGCAGTTCTTC; v_gene: TRBV11-2; d_gene: TRBD2; j_gene: TRBJ2-1; abundance: many
CDR3aa: CASSGSGEWGGELFF; CDR3nt: TGTGCCAGCAGCGGTAGCGGGGAATGGGGCGGGGAGCTGTTTTTT; v_gene: TRBV11-2; d_gene: TRBD2; j_gene: TRBJ2-2; abundance: -
CDR3aa: CSVEALGQGTQYF; CDR3nt: TGCAGCGTTGAGGCCCTCGGACAGGGAACGCAGTATTTT; v_gene: TRBV29-1; d_gene: TRBD1; j_gene: TRBJ2-3; abundance: few
CDR3aa: CASSFLAGSLGQEQFF; CDR3nt: TGTGCCAGCAGCTTCCTAGCGGGGAGCCTTGGTCAGGAGCAGTTCTTC; v_gene: TRBV7-2; d_gene: TRBD2; j_gene: TRBJ2-1; abundance: -
CDR3aa: CASSQGTYEQYF; CDR3nt: TGTGCCAGCAGCCAGGGAACCTACGAGCAGTACTTC; v_gene: TRBV4-2; d_gene: -; j_gene: TRBJ2-7; abundance: many
CDR3aa: CASRRQGAALDTQYF; CDR3nt: TGTGCCAGCAGAAGACAGGGGGCAGCCTTGGATACGCAGTATTTT; v_gene: TRBV6-1; d_gene: TRBD1; j_gene: TRBJ2-3; abundance: -
CDR3aa: CAWNGGGSKDTQYF; CDR3nt: TGTGCCTGGAATGGGGGAGGGAGTAAAGATACGCAGTATTTT; v_gene: TRBV30; d_gene: TRBD2; j_gene: TRBJ2-3; abundance: many
CDR3aa: CASEGGWNEQYF; CDR3nt: TGTGCCAGCGAGGGCGGGTGGAATGAGCAGTACTTC; v_gene: TRBV19; d_gene: -; j_gene: TRBJ2-7; abundance: few
CDR3aa: CASSLNWNTEAFF; CDR3nt: TGCGCCAGCAGCTTAAACTGGAACACTGAAGCTTTCTTT; v_gene: TRBV5-1; d_gene: -; j_gene: TRBJ1-1; abundance: many
CDR3aa: CASSPMTGAYTEAFF; CDR3nt: TGTGCCAGCTCACCGATGACAGGGGCCTACACTGAAGCTTTCTTT; v_gene: TRBV18; d_gene: TRBD1; j_gene: TRBJ1-1; abundance: -
CDR3aa: CASRPFGGNYGYTF; CDR3nt: TGTGCCAGCCGACCTTTCGGGGGAAACTATGGCTACACCTTC; v_gene: TRBV27; d_gene: -; j_gene: TRBJ1-2; abundance: few
CDR3aa: CSTRQGAPGNEQFF; CDR3nt: TGCAGCACGCGACAGGGGGCGCCGGGGAATGAGCAGTTCTTC; v_gene: TRBV29-1; d_gene: TRBD1; j_gene: TRBJ2-1; abundance: few
CDR3aa: CASSPVGSAYEQYF; CDR3nt: TGTGCCAGCAGTCCCGTAGGGTCTGCCTACGAGCAGTACTTC; v_gene: TRBV27; d_gene: -; j_gene: TRBJ2-7; abundance: many
CDR3aa: CATFRQRASPKATNEKLFF; CDR3nt: TGTGCCACTTTCCGACAGCGAGCGTCACCGAAGGCAACTAATGAAAAACTGTTTTTT; v_gene: TRBV15; d_gene: -; j_gene: TRBJ1-4; abundance: many
CDR3aa: CASSFTPQGSNQPQHF; CDR3nt: TGTGCCAGCAGTTTCACACCACAGGGGAGCAATCAGCCCCAGCATTTT; v_gene: TRBV7-2; d_gene: TRBD1; j_gene: TRBJ1-5; abundance: -
CDR3aa: CASIDRFYGYTF; CDR3nt: TGTGCCAGTATCGACAGATTCTATGGCTACACCTTC; v_gene: TRBV19; d_gene: -; j_gene: TRBJ1-2; abundance: few
CDR3aa: CASSYQGARTGELFF; CDR3nt: TGTGCCAGCAGTTACCAGGGGGCGCGCACCGGGGAGCTGTTTTTT; v_gene: TRBV6-6; d_gene: TRBD1; j_gene: TRBJ2-2; abundance: -
CDR3aa: CSARALLTPSPWNEQFF; CDR3nt: TGCAGTGCTAGAGCCCTTCTGACTCCCTCCCCCTGGAATGAGCAGTTCTTC; v_gene: TRBV20-1; d_gene: -; j_gene: TRBJ2-1; abundance: few
CDR3aa: CAWSVSLTGAGNTIYF; CDR3nt: TGTGCCTGGAGTGTATCCCTCACAGGGGCTGGAAACACCATATATTTT; v_gene: TRBV30; d_gene: TRBD1; j_gene: TRBJ1-3; abundance: many
CDR3aa: CASSLNRDRGHMNTEAFF; CDR3nt: TGTGCCAGCAGCTTAAATAGGGACAGGGGTCACATGAACACTGAAGCTTTCTTT; v_gene: TRBV11-2; d_gene: TRBD1; j_gene: TRBJ1-1; abundance: -
CDR3aa: CASSLAGQDEQFF; CDR3nt: TGTGCCAGCAGTTTAGCCGGACAGGATGAGCAGTTCTTC; v_gene: TRBV28; d_gene: TRBD1; j_gene: TRBJ2-1; abundance: -
CDR3aa: CASSDPGQGARDTQYF; CDR3nt: TGTGCCAGCAGTGATCCGGGACAGGGGGCGCGAGATACGCAGTATTTT; v_gene: TRBV28; d_gene: TRBD1; j_gene: TRBJ2-3; abundance: -
CDR3aa: CASSPAGTGASEQYF; CDR3nt: TGTGCCAGCAGCCCGGCCGGGACAGGGGCCTCCGAGCAGTACTTC; v_gene: TRBV9; d_gene: TRBD1; j_gene: TRBJ2-7; abundance: -